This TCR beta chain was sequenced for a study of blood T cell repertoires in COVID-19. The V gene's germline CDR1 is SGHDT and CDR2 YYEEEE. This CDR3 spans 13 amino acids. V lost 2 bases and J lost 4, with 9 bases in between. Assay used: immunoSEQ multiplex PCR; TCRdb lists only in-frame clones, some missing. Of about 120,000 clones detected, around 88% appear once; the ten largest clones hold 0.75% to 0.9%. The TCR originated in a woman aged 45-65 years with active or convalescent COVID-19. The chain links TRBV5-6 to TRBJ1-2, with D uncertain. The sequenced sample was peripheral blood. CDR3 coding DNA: TGTGCCAGCAGCTTTAACACCCTCTATGGCTACACCTTC. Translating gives CASSFNTLYGYTF.